The 21 T cell receptor beta chains listed next were all sequenced from one sample in a study of Tregs in tolerant kidney transplant recipients. TCRdb's copy holds only in-frame clones and misses some; the assay was immunoSEQ multiplex PCR. The data show about 240,000 clones, roughly four fifths seen once. Sequencing was performed on CD4+ T cells from blood. All receptors come from a human donor in good health.

The V call is TRBV2, the J call TRBJ1-2; the match to TRBD1 covers 10 bases. CDR3 length: 14 amino acids. V lost 6 bases and J lost 5; bases outside the gene matches: 6. Per germline, CDR1 SNHLY and CDR2 FYNNEI. The CDR3 here is CASRRQGAKYGYTF. In DNA, the CDR3 is TGTGCCAGCAGGCGACAGGGGGCAAAATATGGCTACACCTTC.

This chain links TRBV6-5 with TRBJ2-7, with D hard to call. Trimming removed 6 bases from V and 2 bases from J, with 17 bases in between. This CDR3 spans 15 amino acids. Germline lookup yields CDR1 MNHEY and CDR2 SVGAGI. CDR3 nucleotides: TGTGCCAGCAGCAACGGACGACGCGGAGCCTACGAGCAGTACTTC. It yields the protein CASSNGRRGAYEQYF.

The V and J genes are TRBV9 and TRBJ2-2, with D possibly TRBD2 on 6 matching bases. The CDR3 is made up of 16 amino acids. The germline V gene has CDR1 SGDLS and CDR2 YYNGEE. Trimming shortened V by 0 bases and J by 0 bases, and 9 bases separated the two germline ends. The CDR3 sequence: CASSVGGLSNTGELFF. The CDR3 nucleotides read TGTGCCAGCAGCGTAGGGGGACTGTCGAACACCGGGGAGCTGTTTTTT.

This clone was seen a single time. This chain connects TRBV9 to TRBJ1-3; no clear D. V was trimmed by 1 base and J by 0 bases, leaving 5 bases between them. The CDR3 sequence is 14 residues long. Germline V gene lookup returns CDR1 SGDLS and CDR2 YYNGEE. The CDR3 DNA follows: TGTGCCAGCAGCGTACACACCTCTGGAAACACCATATATTTT. Translating gives CASSVHTSGNTIYF. The complete variable domain, with remaining parts taken from reference TRBV9 and TRBJ1-3, reads DSGVTQTPKHLITATGQRVTLRCSPRSGDLSVYWYQQSLDQGLQFLIQYYNGEERAKGNILERFSAQQFPDLHSELNLSSLELGDSALYFCASSVHTSGNTIYFGEGSWLTVV.

The chain carries TRBV6-6 and TRBJ1-1, with D perhaps matching TRBD1 (6 bases). Germline CDR1 reads MNHNY; CDR2 reads SVGAGI (reference sequence). There are 12 residues in the CDR3. Trimming removed 11 bases at V and 0 bases at J, with 10 bases between. CDR3 amino acids: CAVGGMNTEAFF. In DNA, the CDR3 is TGTGCCGTAGGGGGAATGAACACTGAAGCTTTCTTT.

The V call is TRBV7-9, the J call TRBJ1-1, with TRBD1 as a possible D gene (5 bases). The germline V and J ends were trimmed by 4 bases and 4 bases, with 22 bases remaining between them. Germline assignment: CDR1 SEHNR and CDR2 FQNEAQ (reference sequence). This CDR3 comprises 17 residues. CDR3 DNA sequence: TGTGCCAGCAGCTCCCTTGACAGTCTTCCCTTGGGCACTGAAGCTTTCTTT. Translation: CASSSLDSLPLGTEAFF.

This clone has more than one count but fewer than ten. The chain employs TRBV6-1 and TRBJ2-7; TRBD2 agrees at 11 bases. Germline values: CDR1 MNHNS, CDR2 SASEGT. CDR3 size: 15 residues. V lost 4 bases, J lost 6 bases, and 8 bases stayed unmatched. The CDR3 sequence is CASSGYSGRVLEQYF. In DNA, the CDR3 is TGTGCCAGCAGTGGCTATAGCGGGAGGGTCCTCGAGCAGTACTTC.

For the CDR3, the DNA is TGTGCCATCAGTGCAAATCTAGCGGGAGACACCGGGGAGCTGTTTTTT. Residues: CAISANLAGDTGELFF. V usage is TRBV10-3 and J usage is TRBJ2-2; 10 bases are a match to TRBD2. From germline, CDR1 is ENHRY and CDR2 SYGVKD. V was clipped by 4 bases and J by 3 bases; unmatched bases: 5. The CDR3 extends over 16 amino acids.

The rearrangement uses TRBV6-1 and TRBJ2-7; the D gene could be TRBD1 or TRBD2 (5 bases each). Germline CDR1 reads MNHNS; CDR2 reads SASEGT. V dropped 6 bases and J dropped 3 bases, with 15 bases sitting between them. This CDR3 has 14 residues. CDR3 region: CASRGVAPYYEQYF. For the CDR3, the DNA is TGTGCCAGCAGGGGGGTCGCGCCCTACTACGAGCAGTACTTC.

The rearrangement joins TRBV6-6 to TRBJ1-5, with D possibly being TRBD1 (5 bases). The germline V gene encodes CDR1 MNHNY and CDR2 SVGAGI (reference sequence). The CDR3 is 14 residues long. Trimming stripped 6 bases from V and 3 bases from J, with 12 bases between. Here the CDR3 reads CASSGRGDNQPQHF. Written as DNA, the CDR3 is TGTGCCAGCAGCGGCCGGGGGGACAATCAGCCCCAGCATTTT.

V gene TRBV6-5 combines with J gene TRBJ2-1; TRBD1 might be the D (6 bases). Germline V lookup: CDR1 MNHEY, CDR2 SVGAGI. The CDR3 is 13 amino acids. Deletions cut 5 bases from V and 2 bases from J, with 7 bases between. In DNA form, the CDR3 reads TGTGCCAGCAGTGACAGGACCTACAATGAGCAGTTCTTC. Translated, it gives CASSDRTYNEQFF.

The chain couples TRBV18 to TRBJ2-7; 10 bases map to TRBD1. Unmatched junction bases numbered 13, after V lost 4 bases and J lost 7 bases. Germline CDR1 reads KGHSH; CDR2 reads LQKENI. This CDR3 is 16 amino acids long. The CDR3 coding sequence is TGTGCCAGCTCACAAAATCCGGGACAGGGGTCGCGGGAGCAGTACTTC. This codes for CASSQNPGQGSREQYF. The whole variable domain, filled in from reference TRBV18 and TRBJ2-7, reads NAGVMQNPRHLVRRRGQEARLRCSPMKGHSHVYWYRQLPEEGLKFMVYLQKENIIDESGMPKERFSAEFPKEGPSILRIQQVVRGDSAAYFCASSQNPGQGSREQYFGPGTRLTVT.

This chain links TRBV5-1 with TRBJ2-1; D may be TRBD2 (6 bases). This CDR3 is built from 15 residues. CDR1 is SGHRS, CDR2 YFSETQ, per germline. Trimming took 4 bases from V and 2 from J, leaving 13 bases between them. CDR3 sequence: CASSLLAGTYNEQFF. The CDR3 DNA reads as TGCGCCAGCAGCCTGTTGGCGGGAACCTACAATGAGCAGTTCTTC. Full variable domain (rest looked up from reference TRBV5-1 and TRBJ2-1): KAGVTQTPRYLIKTRGQQVTLSCSPISGHRSVSWYQQTPGQGLQFLFEYFSETQRNKGNFPGRFSGRQFSNSRSEMNVSTLELGDSALYLCASSLLAGTYNEQFFGPGTRLTVL.

V usage is TRBV5-8 and J usage is TRBJ1-4, with D possibly being TRBD1 (6 bases). Germline CDR1 is SGHTS and CDR2 is YDEGEE. Trimming removed 2 bases at V and 5 bases at J, with 16 bases between. This CDR3 has 16 amino acids. CDR3 protein: CASSFGEGGFNEKLFF. CDR3 nucleotides: TGTGCCAGCAGCTTCGGCGAGGGGGGGTTCAATGAAAAACTGTTTTTT.

This chain connects TRBV7-9 to TRBJ1-2, with D tentatively TRBD1 (6 bases). The V gene lost 4 bases and the J gene lost 8 bases, with 17 bases spanning the gap. The CDR3 covers 14 residues. Germline V CDR1 and CDR2: SEHNR, FQNEAQ (reference sequence). The CDR3 reads CASSSRGAEGGYTF. The CDR3 DNA sequence: TGTGCCAGCAGCTCCCGGGGGGCGGAGGGCGGCTACACCTTC.

J is TRBJ1-2 and V is TRBV7-3; 9 positions agree with TRBD1. CDR1 SGHTA and CDR2 FQGTGA come from the germline V gene. The CDR3 totals 15 residues. V was clipped by 4 bases and J by 1 base; unmatched bases: 4. This chain's CDR3 is CASSSTGGLNYGYTF. The CDR3 bases are TGTGCCAGCAGCTCGACAGGGGGGCTTAACTATGGCTACACCTTC.

The J gene is TRBJ2-3, the V gene TRBV29-1; no clear D gene. V was shortened by 6 bases and J by 0 bases, with 13 bases between the two germline ends. Germline lookup yields CDR1 SQVTM and CDR2 ANQGSEA. The CDR3 loop spans 14 amino acids. The CDR3 region has the DNA TGCAGCGTACCGGGTTGGGATAGCACAGATACGCAGTATTTT. Translation: CSVPGWDSTDTQYF.

The chain links TRBV6-1 to TRBJ1-2; no reliable D call. V shed 4 bases and J shed 7 bases, with 7 bases lying between them. This CDR3 is 11 amino acids long. Germline lookup yields CDR1 MNHNS and CDR2 SASEGT. The DNA for the CDR3 is TGTGCCAGCAGTGTCCCCGGTGGCTACACCTTC. This codes for CASSVPGGYTF.

The chain links TRBV5-1 to TRBJ1-1, with 9 bases fitting TRBD1. V dropped 3 bases and J dropped 5; count of bases not matched to a gene: 5. This CDR3 is 14 amino acids long. CDR1 is SGHRS and CDR2 is YFSETQ in the germline V gene. In nucleotides, the CDR3 is TGCGCCAGCAGCTCGGACAGGGGTGGTACTGAAGCTTTCTTT. Its translation: CASSSDRGGTEAFF.

The V call is TRBV2, the J call TRBJ1-2; 8 positions agree with TRBD1. Per germline, CDR1 SNHLY and CDR2 FYNNEI. The CDR3 contains 16 residues. V lost 0 bases to trimming and J lost 1 base; unmatched junction nucleotides: 4. The CDR3 DNA sequence: TGTGCCAGCAGTGAAGCGCGACAGGGGAGTAACTATGGCTACACCTTC. It codes for CASSEARQGSNYGYTF.

The V and J genes are TRBV19 and TRBJ2-7; TRBD2 might be the D (6 bases). From germline, CDR1 is LNHDA and CDR2 SQIVND (reference sequence). Trimming pared 5 bases from V and 6 bases from J, leaving 17 bases between. The CDR3 is 14 amino acids. The DNA for the CDR3 is TGTGCCAGTAGTGCCCTAGCGAGCCTTGTCGAGCAGTACTTC. Translated: CASSALASLVEQYF.